This TCR beta chain derives from a study of T cell responses to AZD1222 COVID-19 vaccine. Study as a whole: Second-dose intervals near 4 or 12 weeks were combined.

Assay used: immunoSEQ multiplex PCR; TCRdb lists only in-frame clones, some missing. The table has some 110,000 clones, 70% to 90% seen once. CDR1 SQVTM and CDR2 ANQGSEA come from the germline V gene. Trimming took 6 bases from V and 7 from J, leaving 16 bases between them. This CDR3 comprises 13 residues. In regard to this clone: The antigen is not known.

Whole-study findings and limits: Sampling that yielded the repertoires occurred only after the peak T cell response. Spike-wide vaccine-associated CD4 TCRs dominated at 160-218 and 743-854.

This clonotype was obtained from an adult in good health. This material consisted of peripheral blood, taken on day 0 of AZD1222 vaccination. The chain carries TRBV29-1 and TRBJ2-1, with D possibly TRBD1 on 6 matching bases. The CDR3 protein is CSVPPEGGNEQFF. The CDR3 DNA sequence: TGCAGCGTCCCGCCAGAAGGGGGTAATGAGCAGTTCTTC.